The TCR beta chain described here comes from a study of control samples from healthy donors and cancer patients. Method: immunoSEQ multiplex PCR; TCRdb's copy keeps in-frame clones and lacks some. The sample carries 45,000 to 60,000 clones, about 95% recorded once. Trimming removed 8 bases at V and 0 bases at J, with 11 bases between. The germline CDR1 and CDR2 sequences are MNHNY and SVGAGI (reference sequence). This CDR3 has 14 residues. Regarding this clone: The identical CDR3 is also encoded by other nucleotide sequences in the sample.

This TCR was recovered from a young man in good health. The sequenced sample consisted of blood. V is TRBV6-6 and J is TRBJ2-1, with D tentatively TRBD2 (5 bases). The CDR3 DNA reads TGTGCCAGCTCTGGACGGGGCTCCTACAATGAGCAGTTCTTC. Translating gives CASSGRGSYNEQFF.